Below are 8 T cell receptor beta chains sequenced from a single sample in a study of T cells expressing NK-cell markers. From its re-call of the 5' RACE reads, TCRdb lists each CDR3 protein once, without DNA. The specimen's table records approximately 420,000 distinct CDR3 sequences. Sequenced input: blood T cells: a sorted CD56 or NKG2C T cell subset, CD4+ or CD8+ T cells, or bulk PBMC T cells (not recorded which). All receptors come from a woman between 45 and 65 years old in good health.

The CDR3 region is CASSPRTGAITGELFF. The rearrangement links TRBV4-1 to TRBJ2-2; checking the TCRdb D call of TRBD1 is not possible without DNA. The CDR3 is 16 residues long. Germline loops: CDR1 MGHRA, CDR2 YSYEKL.

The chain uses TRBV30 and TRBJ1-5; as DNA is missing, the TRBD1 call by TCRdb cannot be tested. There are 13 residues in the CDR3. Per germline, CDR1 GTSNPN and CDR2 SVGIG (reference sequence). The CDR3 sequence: CAWAGGLNQPQHF.

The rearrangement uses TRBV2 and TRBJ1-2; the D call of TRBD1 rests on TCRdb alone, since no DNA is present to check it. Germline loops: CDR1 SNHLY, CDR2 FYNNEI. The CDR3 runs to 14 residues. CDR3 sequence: CASRPDRDNYGYTF.

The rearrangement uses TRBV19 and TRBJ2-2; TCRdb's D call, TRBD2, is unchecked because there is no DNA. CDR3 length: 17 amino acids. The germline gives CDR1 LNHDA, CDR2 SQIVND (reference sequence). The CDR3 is CASSIALAGTGSGELFF.

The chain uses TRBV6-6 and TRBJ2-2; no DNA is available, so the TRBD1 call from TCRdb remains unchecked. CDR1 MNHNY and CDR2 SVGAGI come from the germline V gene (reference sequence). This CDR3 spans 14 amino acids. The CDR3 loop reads CASTQGVNTGELFF.

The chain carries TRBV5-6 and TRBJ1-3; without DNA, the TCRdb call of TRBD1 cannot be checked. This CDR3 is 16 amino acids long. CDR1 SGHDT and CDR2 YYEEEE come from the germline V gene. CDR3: CASSNRQGPSGNTIYF.

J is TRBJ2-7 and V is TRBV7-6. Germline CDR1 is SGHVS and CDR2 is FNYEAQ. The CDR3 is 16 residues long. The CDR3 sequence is CASSPIRGRSSYEQYF.

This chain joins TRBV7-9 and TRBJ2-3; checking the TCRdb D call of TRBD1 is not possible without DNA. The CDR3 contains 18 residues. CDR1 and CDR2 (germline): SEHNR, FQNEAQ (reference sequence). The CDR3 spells CASSLVSGQQVRTDTQYF.